This T cell receptor (beta chain) was captured by sequencing in a study of vaccination effects on CD4 cells after COVID-19. Details on this clone: Its target is not known.

V lost 4 bases to trimming and J lost 7 bases; unmatched junction nucleotides: 16. Germline values: CDR1 SQVTM, CDR2 ANQGSEA. CDR3 length: 15 residues. Study results and limitations: Pronounced clonal contraction occurred in clones induced by infection and by vaccine late after vaccination.

Sequencing in the ViraFEST assay came after antigen-specific CD4+ T cells had been expanded with viral peptide pools, which were used to stimulate PBMC. Researchers isolated CD4+ T cells once roughly ten days of culture had elapsed. Participants were vaccinated with two doses of either the BNT162b2 or mRNA-1273 vaccine. Prior SARS-CoV-2 infection was absent in the vaccine recipients, as shown by negative nucleocapsid antibodies. The culture medium for over 1.5 million PBMC per well included 9.5 to 10 IU/ml IL-2 and 8.5 to 10 ug/ml peptides. Method: immunoSEQ multiplex PCR; TCRdb's copy keeps in-frame clones and lacks some. Here the sample spans tens of thousands of clones, roughly 67% being singletons.

This receptor was identified in a human donor who received a COVID-19 vaccine. The chain recombines TRBV29-1 with TRBJ2-7, with 7 bases lining up with TRBD1. The sequences come from CD4+ T cells from PBMCs cultured with SARS-CoV-2 spike peptides, collected after COVID-19 vaccination. For the CDR3, the DNA is TGCAGCGTTGCGGTTGGGGACAGTCTTGGGGGTGAGCAGTACTTC. Amino acids: CSVAVGDSLGGEQYF.